This T cell receptor beta chain was recovered during a study of identical twins. CDR1 is SGHKS and CDR2 is YYEKEE in the germline V gene (reference sequence). Trimming pared 4 bases from V and 1 base from J, leaving 16 bases between. The CDR3 spans 16 residues. A few counts support this clonotype. Each CDR3 protein is one row after TCRdb ran MiXCR on the 5' RACE reads. Of fewer than 650,000 distinct CDR3 sequences in the sample, about 7.6% were seen once. The same specimen was also included in a second study, on yellow fever vaccine responses in identical twins.

The V call is TRBV5-5, the J call TRBJ2-3; D perhaps matches TRBD2 (5 bases). Sequenced: PBMCs. This receptor was obtained from a woman aged 18-29 years in good health. CDR3 amino acids: CASSMRRSSGTDTQYF. The CDR3 DNA is TGTGCCAGCAGCATGAGGAGGAGTAGTGGCACAGATACGCAGTATTTT.